Listed below are T cell receptor beta chains from one sample, sequenced in a study of T cells in tuberculosis. Libraries were prepared by immunoSEQ multiplex PCR; TCRdb keeps only in-frame clonotypes and omits some of them. The sample yields over 30,000 clones, 97% seen once. Sequenced: PBMCs. The receptors were sampled from a donor between 10 and 35 years old with latent tuberculosis or without tuberculosis infection. Both conserved end residues are part of each CDR3. The D gene is left open where the match is weak. Not every row has a clone size; where given, it reads once, few, many or a size class.

d_call clone_size j_call v_call cdr3_aa cdr3_nt
- - TRBJ2-7 TRBV13 CASSLFQGTYEQYF TGTGCCAGCAGCTTATTTCAAGGGACATACGAGCAGTACTTC
TRBD1 - TRBJ1-5 TRBV2 CASSIDRGGQPQHF TGTGCCAGCAGTATCGACAGGGGTGGGCAGCCCCAGCATTTT
- - TRBJ1-2 TRBV6-6 CASSYSETGLKGYTF TGTGCCAGCAGTTATTCAGAAACAGGGTTAAAGGGCTACACCTTC
- - TRBJ1-3 TRBV6-1 CASSDEGNTIYF TGTGCCAGCAGTGACGAGGGAAACACCATATATTTT
- - TRBJ2-5 TRBV6-5 CASRFSWGPQETQYF TGTGCCAGCAGATTTAGTTGGGGGCCCCAAGAGACCCAGTACTTC
- - TRBJ1-5 TRBV19 CASRRKKSQPQHF TGTGCCAGTAGGAGAAAAAAGAGTCAGCCCCAGCATTTT
- - TRBJ2-7 TRBV13 CASSLMGVGHVNYEQYF TGTGCCAGCAGCTTAATGGGTGTGGGACATGTTAACTACGAGCAGTACTTC
TRBD1 - TRBJ1-1 TRBV4-2 CASSQGDRANTEAFF TGTGCCAGCAGCCAGGGGGACAGGGCCAACACTGAAGCTTTCTTT
TRBD1 once TRBJ2-7 TRBV2 CASRDRVRYEQYF TGTGCCAGCAGGGACAGGGTACGCTACGAGCAGTACTTC
- - TRBJ2-1 TRBV27 CASSLSVPREQFF TGTGCCAGCAGTTTATCGGTTCCGCGGGAGCAGTTCTTC
TRBD1 - TRBJ1-2 TRBV23-1 CASSQSPFRQGRYGYTF TGCGCCAGCAGTCAATCCCCCTTTCGACAGGGTAGATATGGCTACACCTTC
- - TRBJ1-1 TRBV9 CASSSSGQINTEAFF TGTGCCAGCAGCTCCTCCGGACAGATAAACACTGAAGCTTTCTTT
TRBD1 - TRBJ1-5 TRBV30 CAWRTTGDNQPQHF TGTGCCTGGAGGACGACAGGGGATAATCAGCCCCAGCATTTT
TRBD1 once TRBJ2-1 TRBV30 CAWDRGVDNEQFF TGTGCCTGGGACAGGGGGGTGGACAATGAGCAGTTCTTC
TRBD1 - TRBJ2-2 TRBV19 CASEVQGRHTGELFF TGTGCCAGTGAAGTACAGGGGCGACACACCGGGGAGCTGTTTTTT
- - TRBJ2-7 TRBV27 CASSLSGQGHYEQYF TGTGCCAGCAGTTTATCGGGGCAGGGGCATTACGAGCAGTACTTC